Presented here are 22 T cell receptor beta chains from one specimen sequenced in a study of T cells in localized non-small cell lung cancer. Sequencing used immunoSEQ multiplex PCR; TCRdb keeps in-frame clones, though not all of them. The sample lists roughly 3,000 clones, about 26% occurring once. Specimen: lung tumor tissue, collected before any cancer treatment. Receptor source: a man aged 18 to 49 with stage I lung adenocarcinoma.

This chain connects TRBV7-8 to TRBJ1-4; D remains unclear. The CDR3 spans 13 residues. Between the trimmed V and J ends, which lost 5 bases and 7 bases, there was a span of 11 bases. In germline, CDR1 is SGHVS, CDR2 FQNEAQ. CDR3: CASSLGPLEKLFF. CDR3 bases: TGTGCCAGCAGCCTCGGCCCACTTGAAAAACTGTTTTTT.

This clone occurred a few times. The J gene is TRBJ1-5, the V gene TRBV19, with 10 positions matching TRBD1. The junction had 12 bases not matched to a gene; V was cut back by 2 bases and J by 2 bases. CDR1 and CDR2 (germline): LNHDA, SQIVND (reference sequence). The CDR3 runs 19 residues. The CDR3 spells CASSILEGTGVFGNQPQHF. CDR3 sequence (DNA): TGTGCCAGTAGTATATTAGAGGGGACAGGGGTATTTGGCAATCAGCCCCAGCATTTT.

CDR3 residues: CAWSVPQGDYGYTF. The CDR3 nucleotides read TGTGCCTGGAGTGTACCCCAGGGTGACTATGGCTACACCTTC. The chain couples TRBV30 to TRBJ1-2; weak D call: TRBD1 (5 bases). The CDR3 is made up of 14 amino acids. Germline V CDR1 and CDR2: GTSNPN, SVGIG (reference sequence). Trimming left V 0 bases short and J 3 bases short, with 11 bases between.

The chain carries TRBV6-8 and TRBJ2-1; D is uncertain. V was shortened by 6 bases and J by 10 bases, with 13 bases between the two germline ends. Germline values: CDR1 MNHGY, CDR2 SAAAGT. The CDR3 is made up of 12 amino acids. The CDR3 sequence: CASSPQAPEQFF. For the CDR3, the DNA is TGTGCCAGCAGCCCGCAGGCCCCCGAGCAGTTCTTC.

This clone is categorized as medium-sized (0.01 to 0.1%). The chain employs TRBV11-3 and TRBJ2-1; TRBD2 agrees at 9 bases. V trimming: 3 bases; J trimming: 4 bases; junction bases outside the gene matches: 7. Germline CDR1 and CDR2: SGHNT and YENEEA. This CDR3 has 16 amino acids. The CDR3 reads CASSLLARGGYNEQFF. DNA for the CDR3: TGTGCCAGCAGCTTGTTGGCGCGGGGGGGATACAATGAGCAGTTCTTC.

The CDR3 sequence: CSVESWGLEGGYTF. Written as DNA, the CDR3 is TGCAGCGTTGAGAGTTGGGGGCTAGAGGGTGGCTACACCTTC. The chain uses TRBV29-1 and TRBJ1-2, with D possibly matching TRBD1 (6 bases). The CDR3 runs to 14 residues. Germline CDR1 is SQVTM and CDR2 is ANQGSEA. V lost 3 bases, J lost 7 bases, and 18 bases lay in between.

This clone has only a few counts. The chain links TRBV19 to TRBJ1-4; D is perhaps TRBD1 (5 bases). The CDR3 is 15 amino acids. CDR1 LNHDA and CDR2 SQIVND come from the germline V gene (reference sequence). Trimming pared 5 bases from V and 3 bases from J, leaving 13 bases between. CDR3 loop: CASSARMGANEKLFF. CDR3 DNA: TGTGCCAGTAGTGCCCGCATGGGGGCTAATGAAAAACTGTTTTTT.

This chain uses TRBV30 with TRBJ1-1, with D unresolved. The CDR3 is made up of 15 amino acids. The V end lost 1 base, the J end lost 0 bases, and 12 bases lay between the germline ends. The germline gives CDR1 GTSNPN, CDR2 SVGIG (reference sequence). The CDR3 bases are TGTGCCTGGAGTGACGCAGGTTACTTGAACACTGAAGCTTTCTTT. Its translation is CAWSDAGYLNTEAFF.

The table lists this clone with a few counts. Sequence at one end of the junction differs from germline and may be a read error. CDR3 amino acids: CAISGTGTSGGANEQFF. The DNA of the CDR3 is TGTGCCATCAGTGGGACAGGGACTAGCGGGGGGGCCAATGAGCAGTTCTTC. This chain connects TRBV6-8 to TRBJ2-1; TRBD2 matches at 16 bases. The CDR3 covers 17 residues. Per the germline V gene, CDR1 is MNHGY and CDR2 is SAAAGT.

This clone was seen a few times. The chain combines TRBV1 with TRBJ1-5; the table's D call, TRBD1, has no DNA check behind it. TRBV1 is termed a pseudogene. The CDR3 extends over 16 amino acids. CDR3 loop: CASSLGQGHVDQPQHF. DNA of the CDR3: TGCGCCAGCAGCCTCGGACAGGGGCACGTAGACCAGCCCCAGCATTTT.

V is TRBV6-8 and J is TRBJ2-2, with no clear D. The CDR3 runs 15 residues. Germline lookup yields CDR1 MNHGY and CDR2 SAAAGT. With 9 bases removed from V and 5 bases from J, the gap between germline ends came to 19 bases. The CDR3 sequence: CASILRWGGTGELFF. The CDR3 DNA is TGTGCCAGTATACTACGATGGGGTGGGACCGGGGAGCTGTTTTTT.

This clone was seen more than once but under ten times. The chain employs TRBV28 and TRBJ1-5, with D unresolved. The germline CDR1 and CDR2 sequences are MDHEN and SYDVKM. Trimming left V 6 bases short and J 4 bases short, with 10 bases between. The CDR3 is made up of 13 amino acids. CDR3 protein: CASSYDTNQPQHF. For the CDR3, the DNA is TGTGCCAGCAGCTACGACACTAATCAGCCCCAGCATTTT.

This clone is termed medium-sized. The V call is TRBV11-3, the J call TRBJ1-2, with 8 bases lining up with TRBD1. Trimming at V came to 5 bases and at J to 4 bases, leaving 9 bases not matched to a gene. Per the germline V gene, CDR1 is SGHNT and CDR2 is YENEEA. The CDR3 has 15 amino acids. The CDR3 DNA is TGTGCCAGCAGCCAGGGTGACAGGGGAGTCTATGGCTACACCTTC. It translates to CASSQGDRGVYGYTF.

This clone was observed a handful of times. The chain joins TRBV11-3 to TRBJ1-6, with D possibly being TRBD1 (5 bases). The V end lost 3 bases, the J end lost 6 bases, and 9 bases lay between the germline ends. The germline CDR1 and CDR2 sequences are SGHNT and YENEEA. This CDR3 has 14 residues. CDR3 bases: TGTGCCAGCAGCTTCCGGGACGGTAATTCACCCCTCCACTTT. Amino acids: CASSFRDGNSPLHF. The full variable domain, rest sourced from reference TRBV11-3 and TRBJ1-6, is EAGVVQSPRYKIIEKKQPVAFWCNPISGHNTLYWYLQNLGQGPELLIRYENEEAVDDSQLPKDRFSAERLKGVDSTLKIQPAELGDSAVYLCASSFRDGNSPLHFGNGTRLTVT.

This chain uses TRBV18 with TRBJ2-3, with 14 bases matching TRBD2. Trimming removed 6 bases from V and 3 bases from J; junction bases left unmatched: 8. This CDR3 spans 17 amino acids. CDR1 KGHSH and CDR2 LQKENI come from the germline V gene. CDR3 nucleotide sequence: TGTGCCAGCTCGCGGACTAGCGGGGGGCCGGGTACAGATACGCAGTATTTT. This gives the protein CASSRTSGGPGTDTQYF.

This chain uses TRBV4-1 with TRBJ1-2; TRBD1 agrees at 7 bases. Germline CDR1 reads MGHRA; CDR2 reads YSYEKL. The CDR3 length is 15 residues. With 0 bases clipped from V and 5 bases from J, the junction kept 6 bases outside the gene matches. The CDR3 coding sequence is TGCGCCAGCAGCCAAGATCCAGGGGGAGGGTATGGCTACACCTTC. Its protein is CASSQDPGGGYGYTF.

This clone was counted a few times. CDR3 region: CASSLVGRGETQYF. The DNA of the CDR3 is TGTGCCAGCAGCTTGGTGGGCAGGGGAGAGACCCAGTACTTC. The J gene is TRBJ2-5, the V gene TRBV11-3, with a weak D call TRBD1 (6 bases). Germline values: CDR1 SGHNT, CDR2 YENEEA. CDR3 size: 14 residues. Trimming removed 3 bases at V and 4 bases at J, with 12 bases between.

J is TRBJ1-2 and V is TRBV5-1; D gene ambiguous. From germline, CDR1 is SGHRS and CDR2 YFSETQ. The CDR3 runs to 15 residues. V was clipped by 4 bases and J by 4 bases, with 17 bases between them. The CDR3 loop reads CASSPEGGFTYGYTF. The CDR3 DNA follows: TGCGCCAGCAGCCCCGAAGGCGGATTCACCTATGGCTACACCTTC.

The count of this clone is one. This chain connects TRBV14 to TRBJ1-6; D may be TRBD1 (6 bases). The CDR3 extends over 14 amino acids. Trimming shortened V by 3 bases and J by 4 bases, and 7 bases separated the two germline ends. Germline CDR1 reads SGHDN; CDR2 reads FVKESK. CDR3 sequence (DNA): TGTGCCAGCAGCCATCAGGGGTATAATTCACCCCTCCACTTT. This sequence encodes CASSHQGYNSPLHF.

J is TRBJ2-5 and V is TRBV14; D gene ambiguous. Deletions cut 1 base from V and 9 bases from J, with 15 bases between. CDR1 SGHDN and CDR2 FVKESK come from the germline V gene. There are 14 residues in the CDR3. DNA of the CDR3: TGTGCCAGCAGCCAAGGCCGGATGAGTGCGGCCCAGTACTTC. It specifies CASSQGRMSAAQYF.

The rearrangement joins TRBV2 to TRBJ1-5; D remains ambiguous. V was trimmed by 5 bases and J by 6 bases, leaving 11 bases between them. Germline loops: CDR1 SNHLY, CDR2 FYNNEI. CDR3 length: 13 amino acids. CDR3 bases: TGTGCCAGCAGTCTTAGGGAGGTTCAGCCCCAGCATTTT. Amino acids: CASSLREVQPQHF.

This clone appeared a few times. The chain is built from TRBV11-3 and TRBJ2-7; TRBD2 agrees at 9 bases. Looked up from germline, CDR1 is SGHNT and CDR2 is YENEEA. CDR3 length: 14 amino acids. V was pared by 3 bases and J by 6 bases, with 6 bases of the junction left unmatched. The CDR3 loop is CASSLRGGMVEQYF. CDR3 bases: TGTGCCAGCAGCTTGCGGGGGGGAATGGTCGAGCAGTACTTC.